This TCR beta chain was sequenced for a study of cytomegalovirus exposure and HLA in healthy donors. Study-level points and caveats: In a later analysis, several top co-occurrence clusters appeared linked to parvovirus B19, influenza, CMV and Epstein-Barr virus. Earlier analysis yielded a pattern in which most TCR beta V segments were productive about 87% or about 30% of the time. Cytomegalovirus status was reportedly diagnosed by the classifier with high specificity and sensitivity.

The PCR had 60 Vbeta and 13 Jbeta primers. Repertoires were generated with immunoSEQ multiplex PCR, while TCRdb's copy carries only in-frame clones and drops some. Here the sample spans about 150,000 clones, 85% being singletons. Donors consisted of healthy bone marrow donors. This CDR3 is built from 15 residues. Trimming at V came to 2 bases and at J to 6 bases, leaving 7 bases not matched to a gene. For this clone: Its antigen is unknown.

The sequenced sample was PBMCs. The chain uses TRBV6-7 and TRBJ1-3, with 7 bases fitting TRBD1. TRBV6-7 is sorted into the ORF group, with uncertain function. The sequence came from a woman under 30 in good health and CMV-seronegative. CDR3 sequence (DNA): TGTGCCAGCAGTTACGTCTACAGGGGAGTAAACACCATATATTTT. This sequence encodes CASSYVYRGVNTIYF.